These 32 T cell receptor beta chains were sequenced from one sample in a study of resident and recirculating memory T cells in vitiligo. Produced via immunoSEQ multiplex PCR; TCRdb's table is partial and in-frame only. The sample includes tens of thousands of clones, roughly nine tenths of them seen just once. Material for sequencing was blood. Every receptor here comes from a male donor with vitiligo.

The genes are TRBV23-1 and TRBJ1-6; TRBD1 is a possible D gene (6 bases). TRBV23-1 is filed as an ORF, its function uncertain. Trimming shortened V by 8 bases and J by 0 bases, and 20 bases separated the two germline ends. CDR3 length: 18 residues. CDR3 bases: TGCGCCAGCGCGACCCTTAGGGGAGGGGGCTCCTATAATTCACCCCTCCACTTT. Its protein is CASATLRGGGSYNSPLHF.

This sequence joins TRBV18 and TRBJ2-1; 8 nucleotides line up with TRBD2. Trimming removed 0 bases from V and 2 bases from J; junction bases left unmatched: 3. Germline V gene sequence: CDR1 KGHSH, CDR2 LQKENI. The CDR3 sequence is 16 residues long. The CDR3 sequence is CASSPPSGGTYNEQFF. The DNA of the CDR3 is TGTGCCAGCTCACCACCAAGCGGGGGTACCTACAATGAGCAGTTCTTC.

The CDR3 loop reads CASSDRGSPLRNSPLHF. CDR3 nucleotide sequence: TGTGCCAGCTCGGACAGGGGGTCCCCCTTGAGGAATTCACCCCTCCACTTT. J is TRBJ1-6 and V is TRBV11-1; 10 nucleotides match TRBD1. Trimming at V came to 8 bases and at J to 7 bases, leaving 14 bases not matched to a gene. Germline V gene data show CDR1 as SGHAT and CDR2 as FQDESV (reference sequence). CDR3 size: 17 residues.

The chain links TRBV5-8 to TRBJ2-1; 8 bases line up with TRBD1. CDR3 length: 15 residues. The J segment lost 4 bases and the V segment lost 4 bases, leaving 7 bases of the junction unmatched. The germline V gene has CDR1 SGHTS and CDR2 YDEGEE. CDR3 nucleotide sequence: TGTGCCAGCAGCACCGGACAGGGCCCTTACAATGAGCAGTTCTTC. Translating gives CASSTGQGPYNEQFF.

The chain combines TRBV19 with TRBJ2-2; D not resolved. There are 18 residues in the CDR3. V lost 7 bases and J lost 2, with 23 bases in between. CDR1 and CDR2 from the germline V gene are LNHDA and SQIVND (reference sequence). CDR3: CASTSFFMGTPNTGELFF. The CDR3 coding sequence is TGTGCCAGTACGTCATTCTTTATGGGCACCCCAAACACCGGGGAGCTGTTTTTT.

This chain connects TRBV9 to TRBJ1-3; tentatively, D is TRBD1 (5 bases). V was shortened by 3 bases and J by 2 bases, with 18 bases between the two germline ends. Germline loops: CDR1 SGDLS, CDR2 YYNGEE. The CDR3 sequence is 17 residues long. CDR3 coding DNA: TGTGCCAGCAGCGGCCACCCTATCGGGGGGACTGGAAACACCATATATTTT. Protein product: CASSGHPIGGTGNTIYF.

J is TRBJ1-2 and V is TRBV11-2; no clear D. Germline V lookup: CDR1 SGHAT, CDR2 FQNNGV. CDR3 length: 18 amino acids. Trimming stripped 1 base from V and 8 bases from J, with 26 bases between. CDR3 sequence reads: CASSLVLGGRSGLSGYTF. The DNA of the CDR3 is TGTGCCAGCAGCTTAGTCTTAGGCGGTCGGAGCGGTTTAAGCGGCTACACCTTC.

The V gene is TRBV4-3, the J gene TRBJ1-4; D perhaps matches TRBD1 (5 bases). V lost 0 bases, J lost 5 bases, and 13 bases lay in between. Germline V gives CDR1 LGHNA, CDR2 YSLEER. The CDR3 extends over 16 amino acids. CDR3: CASSQDFQGLNEKLFF. The CDR3 DNA reads as TGCGCCAGCAGCCAAGACTTTCAGGGTCTGAATGAAAAACTGTTTTTT.

The rearrangement links TRBV4-3 to TRBJ2-1; D possibly corresponds to TRBD1 (6 bases). Germline V lookup: CDR1 LGHNA, CDR2 YSLEER. This CDR3 region has 16 residues. Trimming removed 3 bases from V and 5 bases from J, with 17 bases in between. The CDR3 is CASSHPATGIHNEQFF. CDR3 nucleotides: TGCGCCAGCAGCCACCCGGCCACAGGGATCCACAATGAGCAGTTCTTC.

J is TRBJ2-2 and V is TRBV7-6; weak D call: TRBD1 (5 bases). The CDR3 is 16 amino acids. Germline V gene sequence: CDR1 SGHVS, CDR2 FNYEAQ. V was shortened by 5 bases and J by 1 base, with 14 bases between the two germline ends. CDR3 sequence reads: CASSPRGPWNTGELFF. CDR3 coding DNA: TGTGCCAGCAGCCCTAGGGGCCCTTGGAACACCGGGGAGCTGTTTTTT.

The J gene is TRBJ1-6, the V gene TRBV2, with D maybe TRBD1 (5 bases). The V gene's germline CDR1 is SNHLY and CDR2 FYNNEI. Trimming removed 2 bases from V and 10 bases from J, with 12 bases in between. The CDR3 has 14 amino acids. Here the CDR3 DNA reads TGTGCCAGCAGTGAACTGGCAGGGTTGTCACCCCTCCACTTT. Translating it yields CASSELAGLSPLHF.

The rearrangement joins TRBV27 to TRBJ2-3; D is unclear. This CDR3 region has 13 residues. V was trimmed by 0 bases and J by 3 bases, leaving 4 bases between them. From germline, CDR1 is MNHEY and CDR2 SMNVEV (reference sequence). This chain's CDR3 is CASSLSRTDTQYF. The CDR3 coding sequence is TGTGCCAGCAGTTTATCACGGACAGATACGCAGTATTTT.

The V and J genes are TRBV6-1 and TRBJ1-6, with D perhaps TRBD1 (5 bases). Germline CDR1 MNHNS, CDR2 SASEGT. The CDR3 loop spans 14 amino acids. V was cut by 7 bases and J by 10 bases, with 17 bases left in between. CDR3 DNA: TGTGCCAGCATGCGACAGAGTCCGGGCTCACCCCTCCACTTT. It codes for CASMRQSPGSPLHF.

In this sample, this clone turned up once. The rearrangement links TRBV10-3 to TRBJ2-5; 7 bases match TRBD1. The germline CDR1 and CDR2 sequences are ENHRY and SYGVKD. J was trimmed by 3 bases and V by 6 bases; bases with no gene match: 13. This CDR3 has 16 amino acids. The CDR3: CAISESVTGEKETQYF. The CDR3 DNA sequence: TGTGCCATCAGCGAATCCGTCACAGGGGAAAAAGAGACCCAGTACTTC.

This clone was picked up a small number of times. The rearrangement joins TRBV5-5 to TRBJ1-1, with TRBD1 matching 8 bases. The CDR3 totals 14 residues. CDR1 is SGHKS, CDR2 YYEKEE, per germline (reference sequence). J lost 3 bases, V lost 3 bases, and 4 bases had no gene match. For the CDR3, the DNA is TGTGCCAGCAGCTGGGTGGACAGGGACACTGAAGCTTTCTTT. This codes for CASSWVDRDTEAFF.

The CDR3 is CAWTRMANEKLFF. CDR3 nucleotide sequence: TGTGCCTGGACTAGGATGGCTAATGAAAAACTGTTTTTT. The chain employs TRBV30 and TRBJ1-4; D is unresolved. Deletions cut 4 bases from V and 3 bases from J, with 9 bases between. Germline V gene lookup returns CDR1 GTSNPN and CDR2 SVGIG (reference sequence). The CDR3 covers 13 residues.

This chain links TRBV9 with TRBJ1-6; possible D gene TRBD1, 5 bases. The CDR3 is 17 residues long. The V gene's germline CDR1 is SGDLS and CDR2 YYNGEE. V lost 1 base and J lost 8, with 19 bases in between. Here the CDR3 DNA reads TGTGCCAGCAGCGTATACGGTGAAGGGGCTACGGATTCACCCCTCCACTTT. Its protein product is CASSVYGEGATDSPLHF.

The genes are TRBV7-3 and TRBJ1-1, with no clear D. Trimming removed 0 bases from V and 0 bases from J, with 8 bases in between. The CDR3 contains 15 residues. Germline V gives CDR1 SGHTA, CDR2 FQGTGA. The CDR3 coding sequence is TGTGCCAGCAGCTTAACGGCCTTTATGAACACTGAAGCTTTCTTT. Its protein is CASSLTAFMNTEAFF.

This sequence joins TRBV7-8 and TRBJ1-2, with 7 bases aligning to TRBD1. V gave up 4 bases and J gave up 6 bases; unmatched junction bases: 5. This CDR3 has 13 residues. Germline V lookup: CDR1 SGHVS, CDR2 FQNEAQ. The CDR3 bases are TGTGCCAGCAGCTCGTTACAGGGGCATGGCTACACCTTC. Its translation: CASSSLQGHGYTF.

V and J are TRBV5-1 and TRBJ1-1, with D possibly being TRBD1 (6 bases). The CDR3 extends over 15 amino acids. CDR1 and CDR2 from the germline V gene are SGHRS and YFSETQ. V was pared by 3 bases and J by 4 bases, with 16 bases between. Written as DNA, the CDR3 is TGCGCCAGCAGCTCTCAGCCTACAGGGCTCACTGAAGCTTTCTTT. It specifies CASSSQPTGLTEAFF.

Only a few counts were recorded for this clone. The genes are TRBV28 and TRBJ2-7; TRBD1 is a possible D gene (6 bases). The V gene lost 3 bases and the J gene lost 3 bases, with 18 bases spanning the gap. This CDR3 region has 16 residues. CDR1 is MDHEN and CDR2 is SYDVKM in the germline V gene. CDR3 amino acids: CASSFHLGQLSYEQYF. The CDR3 coding sequence is TGTGCCAGCAGTTTCCATCTCGGACAGTTGAGCTACGAGCAGTACTTC. Based on the CDR3 plus reference TRBV28 and TRBJ2-7, the full variable domain is DVKVTQSSRYLVKRTGEKVFLECVQDMDHENMFWYRQDPGLGLRLIYFSYDVKMKEKGDIPEGYSVSREKKERFSLILESASTNQTSMYLCASSFHLGQLSYEQYFGPGTRLTVT.

This rearrangement joins TRBV11-2 to TRBJ2-5; TRBD2 matches at 12 bases. Per the germline V gene, CDR1 is SGHAT and CDR2 is FQNNGV. With 5 bases clipped from V and 0 bases from J, the junction kept 4 bases outside the gene matches. CDR3 size: 16 residues. DNA of the CDR3: TGTGCCAGCAGCCCGAGACTAGCGGGGGACCAAGAGACCCAGTACTTC. Its protein is CASSPRLAGDQETQYF.

The V and J genes are TRBV5-1 and TRBJ1-1, with D tentatively TRBD1 (6 bases). The germline V gene has CDR1 SGHRS and CDR2 YFSETQ. Trimming cost V 4 bases and J 1 base, with 14 bases left between them. The CDR3 length is 15 residues. The DNA for the CDR3 is TGCGCCAGCAGCACCGGGGACACCAAGAACACTGAAGCTTTCTTT. Translating it yields CASSTGDTKNTEAFF. Full variable domain (missing parts from reference TRBV5-1 and TRBJ1-1): KAGVTQTPRYLIKTRGQQVTLSCSPISGHRSVSWYQQTPGQGLQFLFEYFSETQRNKGNFPGRFSGRQFSNSRSEMNVSTLELGDSALYLCASSTGDTKNTEAFFGQGTRLTVV.

The chain couples TRBV19 to TRBJ2-1, with TRBD2 matching over 11 bases. From germline, CDR1 is LNHDA and CDR2 SQIVND (reference sequence). J gave up 7 bases and V 3 bases, and 11 bases lay outside the gene matches. The CDR3 runs to 17 residues. CDR3 DNA sequence: TGTGCCAGTAGTATTCTACCATTAGCGGGGGGGCCAAATGAGCAGTTCTTC. This codes for CASSILPLAGGPNEQFF.

The count of this clone is one. The chain employs TRBV4-3 and TRBJ1-4, with D unclear. CDR3 size: 16 residues. Per germline, CDR1 LGHNA and CDR2 YSLEER. The V and J ends lost 0 bases and 2 bases respectively, with 10 bases between them. Here the CDR3 DNA reads TGCGCCAGCAGCCAAGAGGGGAGGAGGACTAATGAAAAACTGTTTTTT. Its translation is CASSQEGRRTNEKLFF.

The CDR3 DNA reads as TGTGCCAGCAGCGGGACAGGGGGCGCCTATGGCTACACCTTC. As protein: CASSGTGGAYGYTF. The rearrangement uses TRBV5-6 and TRBJ1-2, with 12 positions matching TRBD1. The ends lost 4 bases at V and 4 bases at J; junction bases unmatched: 2. The CDR3 is made up of 14 amino acids. CDR1 is SGHDT, CDR2 YYEEEE, per germline. The whole variable domain, filled in from reference TRBV5-6 and TRBJ1-2, reads DAGVTQSPTHLIKTRGQQVTLRCSPKSGHDTVSWYQQALGQGPQFIFQYYEEEERQRGNFPDRFSGHQFPNYSSELNVNALLLGDSALYLCASSGTGGAYGYTFGSGTRLTVV.

The V and J genes are TRBV7-3 and TRBJ1-2; perhaps TRBD1 as D (5 bases). V dropped 4 bases and J dropped 3 bases, with 15 bases sitting between them. The CDR3 extends over 15 amino acids. Germline lookup yields CDR1 SGHTA and CDR2 FQGTGA. The CDR3 DNA reads as TGTGCCAGCAGCTCAGGGTGGGGTGGGGACTATGGCTACACCTTC. Translation: CASSSGWGGDYGYTF.

This sequence joins TRBV5-1 and TRBJ1-6; 9 positions agree with TRBD1. Trimming took 0 bases from V and 0 from J; bases not matched to a gene: 1. Per germline, CDR1 SGHRS and CDR2 YFSETQ. The CDR3 sequence is 17 residues long. CDR3 loop: CASSLGGQGSYNSPLHF. The CDR3 nucleotides read TGCGCCAGCAGCTTGGGGGGACAGGGCTCCTATAATTCACCCCTCCACTTT.

The chain joins TRBV27 to TRBJ2-5; D is ambiguous. Germline CDR1 reads MNHEY; CDR2 reads SMNVEV (reference sequence). V shed 0 bases and J shed 2 bases, with 16 bases lying between them. This CDR3 comprises 17 residues. The CDR3 loop reads CASSLSKPHSPQETQYF. In nucleotides, the CDR3 is TGTGCCAGCAGTTTATCGAAGCCCCACAGCCCACAAGAGACCCAGTACTTC.

This chain joins TRBV5-4 and TRBJ2-1, with D possibly matching TRBD2 (5 bases). Germline assignment: CDR1 SGHNT and CDR2 YYREEE (reference sequence). With 1 base removed from V and 6 bases from J, the gap between germline ends came to 5 bases. This CDR3 spans 12 amino acids. In DNA form, the CDR3 reads TGTGCCAGCAGCTTGCTAGCCAATGAGCAGTTCTTC. This gives the protein CASSLLANEQFF. The full variable domain, its missing parts supplied by reference TRBV5-4 and TRBJ2-1, is ETGVTQSPTHLIKTRGQQVTLRCSSQSGHNTVSWYQQALGQGPQFIFQYYREEENGRGNFPPRFSGLQFPNYSSELNVNALELDDSALYLCASSLLANEQFFGPGTRLTVL.

CDR3 bases: TGTGCCAGCAGCCGGGACTCGGGGGGTGAAAAACTGTTTTTT. Translated: CASSRDSGGEKLFF. The gene calls are TRBV6-5 and TRBJ1-4; tentative D call: TRBD1 (5 bases). Germline assignment: CDR1 MNHEY and CDR2 SVGAGI. V lost 6 bases and J lost 7, with 15 bases in between. The CDR3 contains 14 residues.

This clone came up a few times. The V gene is TRBV7-2, the J gene TRBJ1-2; 7 bases are a match to TRBD1. With 5 bases clipped from V and 4 bases from J, the junction kept 4 bases outside the gene matches. CDR3 size: 13 residues. The germline V gene has CDR1 SGHTA and CDR2 FQGNSA. Here the CDR3 reads CASSPGTVYGYTF. Written as DNA, the CDR3 is TGTGCCAGCAGCCCCGGGACAGTCTATGGCTACACCTTC. Based on the CDR3 plus reference TRBV7-2 and TRBJ1-2, the full variable domain is GAGVSQSPSNKVTEKGKDVELRCDPISGHTALYWYRQSLGQGLEFLIYFQGNSAPDKSGLPSDRFSAERTGGSVSTLTIQRTQQEDSAVYLCASSPGTVYGYTFGSGTRLTVV.